This entry lists 8 T cell receptor beta chains sequenced from one sample in a study of PD-1 blockade in classical Hodgkin lymphoma. The time point was: newly diagnosed, previously untreated cHL patient sample. Profiled with immunoSEQ multiplex PCR; TCRdb holds only in-frame clones, not every one. Of approximately 70,000 clones in the sample, over 85% were seen once. The sample comprised peripheral blood mononuclear cells (PBMCs). The origin of the receptors is a human donor with classical Hodgkin lymphoma.

The rearrangement links TRBV30 to TRBJ1-1; no reliable D call. V lost 0 bases, J lost 6 bases, and 14 bases lay in between. Per the germline V gene, CDR1 is GTSNPN and CDR2 is SVGIG (reference sequence). The CDR3 covers 14 residues. CDR3 sequence (DNA): TGTGCCTGGAGTGTCGGTGGGCCTAGTGCTGAAGCTTTCTTT. Protein product: CAWSVGGPSAEAFF. The full variable domain, its missing parts supplied by reference TRBV30 and TRBJ1-1, is SQTIHQWPATLVQPVGSPLSLECTVEGTSNPNLYWYRQAAGRGLQLLFYSVGIGQISSEVPQNLSASRPQDRQFILSSKKLLLSDSGFYLCAWSVGGPSAEAFFGQGTRLTVV.

The chain joins TRBV5-4 to TRBJ2-3; 8 nucleotides align to TRBD1. The ends lost 4 bases at V and 3 bases at J; junction bases unmatched: 7. In germline, CDR1 is SGHNT, CDR2 YYREEE (reference sequence). This CDR3 region has 15 residues. The CDR3, as DNA: TGTGCCAGCAGCACCGGACAGGGTGAAACAGATACGCAGTATTTT. As protein: CASSTGQGETDTQYF. Full variable domain (missing parts from reference TRBV5-4 and TRBJ2-3): ETGVTQSPTHLIKTRGQQVTLRCSSQSGHNTVSWYQQALGQGPQFIFQYYREEENGRGNFPPRFSGLQFPNYSSELNVNALELDDSALYLCASSTGQGETDTQYFGPGTRLTVL.

The V call is TRBV18, the J call TRBJ2-5; possible D gene TRBD1, 6 bases. V gave up 6 bases and J gave up 2 bases, with 16 bases separating them. Per the germline V gene, CDR1 is KGHSH and CDR2 is LQKENI. This CDR3 has 15 residues. CDR3 nucleotide sequence: TGTGCCAGCTCGCCCCCGGGACACCAACAAGAGACCCAGTACTTC. It translates to CASSPPGHQQETQYF.

This clone occurred a few times. The chain uses TRBV5-1 and TRBJ1-3; the D is unclear. The CDR3 loop spans 14 amino acids. V was clipped by 3 bases and J by 4 bases, with 11 bases between them. Germline loops: CDR1 SGHRS, CDR2 YFSETQ. The CDR3: CASSYVAGGNTIYF. The CDR3 nucleotides are TGCGCCAGCAGCTACGTCGCCGGAGGAAACACCATATATTTT.

The J gene is TRBJ2-7, the V gene TRBV7-8; no firm D call. Germline V gene sequence: CDR1 SGHVS, CDR2 FQNEAQ. Between the trimmed V and J ends, which lost 6 bases and 1 base, there was a span of 16 bases. The CDR3 sequence is 15 residues long. The CDR3 DNA follows: TGTGCCAGCAGTAAAAGATCCGGGCTTTCCTACGAGCAGTACTTC. It codes for CASSKRSGLSYEQYF. Full variable domain (outside the CDR3, taken from reference TRBV7-8 and TRBJ2-7): GAGVSQSPRYKVAKRGQDVALRCDPISGHVSLFWYQQALGQGPEFLTYFQNEAQLDKSGLPSDRFFAERPEGSVSTLKIQRTQQEDSAVYLCASSKRSGLSYEQYFGPGTRLTVT.

This rearrangement joins TRBV25-1 to TRBJ2-1; TRBD2 matches at 8 bases. Germline loops: CDR1 MGHDK, CDR2 SYGVNS. V was pared by 1 base and J by 7 bases, with 9 bases of the junction left unmatched. The length of the CDR3 is 16 residues. The CDR3 loop reads CASSELSAGADNEQFF. In DNA form, the CDR3 reads TGTGCCAGCAGTGAATTGTCAGCGGGAGCGGATAATGAGCAGTTCTTC.

The gene calls are TRBV6-5 and TRBJ1-6; 8 bases agree with TRBD1. V lost 2 bases and J lost 8; bases outside the gene matches: 5. CDR1 is MNHEY and CDR2 is SVGAGI in the germline V gene. The CDR3 covers 15 residues. The CDR3, as DNA: TGTGCCAGCAGTTACCGGACAGGGAGGGATTCACCCCTCCACTTT. It specifies CASSYRTGRDSPLHF.

This clone was found a few times. This chain links TRBV6-4 with TRBJ1-6; no definite D call. Looked up from germline, CDR1 is MRHNA and CDR2 is SNTAGT. This CDR3 contains 13 residues. Trimming cost V 3 bases and J 9 bases, with 9 bases left between them. The DNA of the CDR3 is TGTGCCAGCAGTGAGAGGGAGGGTTCACCCCTCCACTTT. It encodes CASSEREGSPLHF.